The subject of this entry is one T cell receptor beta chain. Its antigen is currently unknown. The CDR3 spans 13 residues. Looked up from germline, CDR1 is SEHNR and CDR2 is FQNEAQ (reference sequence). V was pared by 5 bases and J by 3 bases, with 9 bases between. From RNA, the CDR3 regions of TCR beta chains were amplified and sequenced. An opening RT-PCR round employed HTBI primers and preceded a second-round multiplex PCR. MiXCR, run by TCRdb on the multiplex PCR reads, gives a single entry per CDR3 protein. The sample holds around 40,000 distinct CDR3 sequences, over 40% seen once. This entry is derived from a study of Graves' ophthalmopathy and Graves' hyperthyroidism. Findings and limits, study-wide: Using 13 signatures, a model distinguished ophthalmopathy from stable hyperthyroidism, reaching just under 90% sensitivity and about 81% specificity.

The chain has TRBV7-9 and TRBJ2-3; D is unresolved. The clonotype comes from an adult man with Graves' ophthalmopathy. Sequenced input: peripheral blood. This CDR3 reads CASSPATTDTQYF. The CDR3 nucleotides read TGTGCCAGCAGCCCGGCCACAACAGATACGCAGTATTTT.